These 10 T cell receptor beta chains originate from one sample sequenced in a study of T cells in Graves' hyperthyroidism and ophthalmopathy (dated by TCRdb to about 2019). The protocol used for the library was multiplex PCR. The listed sequencing device is Illumina HiSeq 2000. The TCR beta CDR3 regions were amplified from the RNA transcripts. The first round of RT-PCR for the TCR CDR3 was performed with the HTBI primer set and the Qiagen OneStep RT-PCR kit. The raw public data were reprocessed by TCRdb itself: fastp quality trimming at Q25, MiXCR clonotype calling, in-frame beta chains only. All rows with the same CDR3 protein become a single entry with the most common DNA and genes. For this sample there are about half a million distinct CDR3 sequences; around 21% appear just once. The ten largest clonotypes hold more than 20% of the sample. The sample consisted of blood. These receptors all come from a young man with Graves' hyperthyroidism.

This clonotype was recorded many times. The rearrangement links TRBV19 to TRBJ1-5, with a weak D call TRBD1 (5 bases). The CDR3 contains 13 residues. CDR1 is LNHDA and CDR2 is SQIVND in the germline V gene (reference sequence). The V gene lost 6 bases and the J gene lost 9 bases, with 15 bases spanning the gap. CDR3 amino acids: CASSTLTGLPQHF. CDR3 bases: TGTGCCAGTAGCACCTTAACAGGATTGCCCCAGCATTTT. The entire variable domain, with the rest obtained from reference TRBV19 and TRBJ1-5, is as follows: DGGITQSPKYLFRKEGQNVTLSCEQNLNHDAMYWYRQDPGQGLRLIYYSQIVNDFQKGDIAEGYSVSREKKESFPLTVTSAQKNPTAFYLCASSTLTGLPQHFGDGTRLSIL.

This clonotype was counted many times. The chain uses TRBV9 and TRBJ2-5; 16 positions match TRBD2. The J segment lost 6 bases and the V segment lost 4 bases, leaving 6 bases of the junction unmatched. Germline CDR1 is SGDLS and CDR2 is YYNGEE. There are 16 residues in the CDR3. This chain's CDR3 is CASSPGTSGGEKTQYF. The CDR3 nucleotides are TGTGCCAGCAGCCCAGGGACTAGCGGGGGGGAAAAGACCCAGTACTTC. The whole variable domain, filled in from reference TRBV9 and TRBJ2-5, reads DSGVTQTPKHLITATGQRVTLRCSPRSGDLSVYWYQQSLDQGLQFLIQYYNGEERAKGNILERFSAQQFPDLHSELNLSSLELGDSALYFCASSPGTSGGEKTQYFGPGTRLLVL.

This clonotype was observed a few times. The rearrangement joins TRBV29-1 to TRBJ1-1; the D gene is possibly TRBD1 (5 bases). The CDR3 sequence is 14 residues long. Trimming cost V 0 bases and J 5 bases, with 13 bases left between them. Looked up from germline, CDR1 is SQVTM and CDR2 is ANQGSEA. The CDR3 protein is CSVEETGGRTEAFF. Written as DNA, the CDR3 is TGCAGCGTTGAAGAAACTGGGGGGAGGACTGAAGCTTTCTTT.

This clonotype was observed a handful of times. This rearrangement joins TRBV7-8 to TRBJ1-6; 9 positions match TRBD1. Looked up from germline, CDR1 is SGHVS and CDR2 is FQNEAQ. The ends lost 5 bases at V and 8 bases at J; junction bases unmatched: 7. This CDR3 is built from 15 residues. DNA for the CDR3: TGTGCCAGCAGCATACCGGGACAGGGAGATTCACCCCTCCACTTT. Protein product: CASSIPGQGDSPLHF.

In the case of this clonotype: With a much larger clone just one base away, this may be a read error. V gene TRBV24-1 combines with J gene TRBJ1-1; the D gene is possibly TRBD1 (5 bases). Germline-derived CDR1 and CDR2 are KGHDR and SFDVKD. The CDR3 has 13 residues. In DNA, the CDR3 is TGTGCCACCAGTGATGCAGACAGAGCTGAAGCTTGCTTT. Its translation: CATSDADRAEACF.

This clonotype showed up many times. One base away lies a much larger clone, so this may be a sequencing read error. The V gene is TRBV6-2 or TRBV6-3, the J gene TRBJ1-1, with 7 bases lining up with TRBD1. The CDR3 contains 15 residues. Germline values: CDR1 MNHEY, CDR2 SVGEGT. CDR3: CAGSFVEQGSTEAFF. The CDR3 DNA reads TGTGCCGGCAGTTTCGTCGAACAGGGGAGCACTGAAGCTTTCTTT.

V is TRBV12-3 or TRBV12-4 and J is TRBJ1-5; D is unresolved. V lost 7 bases and J lost 5, with 9 bases in between. CDR3 length equals 12 residues. Here the CDR3 reads CASTFRYQPQHF. CDR3 nucleotides: TGTGCCAGCACTTTTCGATATCAGCCCCAGCATTTT.

This clonotype was counted at least ten times. This chain uses TRBV20-1 with TRBJ1-1; 7 bases fit TRBD1. The CDR3 is made up of 17 amino acids. Germline CDR1 is DFQATT and CDR2 is SNEGSKA (reference sequence). Germline trimming cut 4 bases from V and 4 bases from J; bases unmatched to any gene: 18. In DNA, the CDR3 is TGCAGTGCTATTATTCAGGGGGGCCCCCGAACGGGCACTGAAGCTTTCTTT. Protein: CSAIIQGGPRTGTEAFF.

This clonotype was recorded many times. The chain carries TRBV13 and TRBJ1-2; a possible D gene is TRBD1 (5 bases). Germline-derived CDR1 and CDR2 are PRHDT and FYEKMQ (reference sequence). V was cut by 4 bases and J by 5 bases, with 20 bases left in between. The CDR3 has 16 amino acids. The CDR3: CASSSGHEGNFYGYTF. The CDR3 bases are TGTGCCAGCAGCTCTGGACACGAGGGGAATTTTTATGGCTACACCTTC.

This clonotype has a count of ten or more. The chain links TRBV30 to TRBJ2-2, with a tentative D call TRBD2 (5 bases). In germline, CDR1 is GTSNPN, CDR2 SVGIG (reference sequence). Trimming removed 1 base from V and 4 bases from J, with 7 bases in between. This CDR3 comprises 13 residues. The CDR3 loop reads CAWSAGLTGELFF. As DNA, the CDR3 is TGTGCCTGGAGTGCCGGACTCACCGGGGAGCTGTTTTTT.